A few counts support the clone carrying this TCR beta chain. Its antigen is unidentified. This specimen belongs to a study of human T cells and chemical hapten exposure. Specified time point: pre-sensitization, week 0. Treatment reported: therapeutic diphenylcyclopropenone sensitization with weekly scalp DPC. Unfractionated whole blood served as the source for total RNA extraction. Unmatched junction bases numbered 4, after V lost 3 bases and J lost 6 bases. Germline-derived CDR1 and CDR2 are SGHRS and YFSETQ. This CDR3 has 13 residues. TCRdb re-called the RACE reads with MiXCR, one entry per CDR3 protein. The sample has more than 300,000 distinct CDR3 sequences; approximately 5.8% are singletons. Regarding the study as a whole: Controls formed significantly fewer large CDR3 similarity clusters than expanded TCRs did.

The sample consisted of whole blood, taken in connection with sensitization to the hapten diphenylcyclopropenone (DPC). This receptor was taken from a young woman with alopecia areata. Some clones in this sample may be carry-over from other donors' samples. This chain uses TRBV5-1 with TRBJ2-3; the match to TRBD2 covers 7 bases. The CDR3 region has the DNA TGCGCCAGCAGCTCCGGGGGGAGGGATACGCAGTATTTT. Translating gives CASSSGGRDTQYF.